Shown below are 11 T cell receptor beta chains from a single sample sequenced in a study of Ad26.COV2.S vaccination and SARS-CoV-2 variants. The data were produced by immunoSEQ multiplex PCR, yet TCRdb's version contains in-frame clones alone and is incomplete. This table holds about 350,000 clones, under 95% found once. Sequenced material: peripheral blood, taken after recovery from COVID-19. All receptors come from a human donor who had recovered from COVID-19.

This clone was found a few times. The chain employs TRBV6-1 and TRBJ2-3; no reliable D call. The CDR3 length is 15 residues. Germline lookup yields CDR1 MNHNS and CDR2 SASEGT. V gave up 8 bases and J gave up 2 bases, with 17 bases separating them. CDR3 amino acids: CASGKDQDFTDTQYF. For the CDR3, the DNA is TGTGCCAGCGGGAAGGACCAAGACTTCACAGATACGCAGTATTTT.

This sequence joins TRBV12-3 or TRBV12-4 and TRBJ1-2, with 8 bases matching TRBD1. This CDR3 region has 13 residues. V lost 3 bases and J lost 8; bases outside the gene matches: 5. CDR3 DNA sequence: TGTGCCAGCAGTTTCAGGGGGCCTGGAGGCTACACCTTC. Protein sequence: CASSFRGPGGYTF.

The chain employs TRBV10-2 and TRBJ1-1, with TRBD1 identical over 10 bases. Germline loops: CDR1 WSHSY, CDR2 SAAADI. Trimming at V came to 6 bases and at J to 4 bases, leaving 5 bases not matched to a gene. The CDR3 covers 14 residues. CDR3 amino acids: CASRLTGGFTEAFF. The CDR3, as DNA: TGCGCCAGCAGACTGACAGGGGGCTTCACTGAAGCTTTCTTT.

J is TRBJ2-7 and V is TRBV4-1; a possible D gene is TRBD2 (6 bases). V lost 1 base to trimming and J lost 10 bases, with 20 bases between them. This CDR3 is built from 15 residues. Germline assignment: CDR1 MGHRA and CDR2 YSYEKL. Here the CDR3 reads CASSQARDFPLNQYF. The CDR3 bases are TGCGCCAGCAGCCAAGCTCGGGACTTCCCCCTGAACCAGTACTTC.

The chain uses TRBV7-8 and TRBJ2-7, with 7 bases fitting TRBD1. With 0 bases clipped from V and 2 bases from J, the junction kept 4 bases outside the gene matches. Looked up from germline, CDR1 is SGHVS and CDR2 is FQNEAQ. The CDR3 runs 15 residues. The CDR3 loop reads CASSLAPDRPYEQYF. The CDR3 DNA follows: TGTGCCAGCAGCTTAGCTCCGGACAGGCCCTACGAGCAGTACTTC.

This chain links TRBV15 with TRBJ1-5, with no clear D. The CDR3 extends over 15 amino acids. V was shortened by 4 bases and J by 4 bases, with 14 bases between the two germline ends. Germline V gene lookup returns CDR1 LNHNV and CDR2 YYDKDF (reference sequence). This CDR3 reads CATSTGRQSNQPQHF. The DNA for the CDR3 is TGTGCCACCAGCACTGGAAGGCAGAGTAATCAGCCCCAGCATTTT. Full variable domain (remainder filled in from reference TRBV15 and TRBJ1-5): DAMVIQNPRYQVTQFGKPVTLSCSQTLNHNVMYWYQQKSSQAPKLLFHYYDKDFNNEADTPDNFQSRRPNTSFCFLDIRSPGLGDTAMYLCATSTGRQSNQPQHFGDGTRLSIL.

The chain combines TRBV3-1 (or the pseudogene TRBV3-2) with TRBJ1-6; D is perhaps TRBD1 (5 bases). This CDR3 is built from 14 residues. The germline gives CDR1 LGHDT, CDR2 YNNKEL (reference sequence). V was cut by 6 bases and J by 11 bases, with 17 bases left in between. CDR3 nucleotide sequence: TGTGCCAGCAGTCAAAGAAGGGGCGGGGCACCCCTCCACTTT. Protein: CASSQRRGGAPLHF.

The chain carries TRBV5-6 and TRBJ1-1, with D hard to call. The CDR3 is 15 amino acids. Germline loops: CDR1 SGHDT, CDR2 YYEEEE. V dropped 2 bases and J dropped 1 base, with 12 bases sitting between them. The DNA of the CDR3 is TGTGCCAGCAGCTTCGACTTTAGTACGAACACTGAAGCTTTCTTT. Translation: CASSFDFSTNTEAFF.

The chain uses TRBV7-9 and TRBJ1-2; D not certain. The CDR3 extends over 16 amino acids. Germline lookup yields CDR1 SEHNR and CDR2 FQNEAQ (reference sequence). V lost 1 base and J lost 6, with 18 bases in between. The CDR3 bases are TGTGCCAGCAGCTTAGGGGTGCGGCTCTTCGACCATGGCTACACCTTC. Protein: CASSLGVRLFDHGYTF.

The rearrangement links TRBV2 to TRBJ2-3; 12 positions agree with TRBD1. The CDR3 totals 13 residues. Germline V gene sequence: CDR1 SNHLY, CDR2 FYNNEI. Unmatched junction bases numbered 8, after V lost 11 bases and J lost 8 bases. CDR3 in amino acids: CADGTGGAGTQYF. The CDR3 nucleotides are TGTGCCGACGGGACAGGGGGCGCGGGTACGCAGTATTTT.

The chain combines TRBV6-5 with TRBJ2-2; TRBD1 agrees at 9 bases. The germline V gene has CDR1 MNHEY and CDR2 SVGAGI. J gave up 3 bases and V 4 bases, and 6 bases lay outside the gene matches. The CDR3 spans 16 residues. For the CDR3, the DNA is TGTGCCAGCAGTTCCCGGACAGGGGTGGACACCGGGGAGCTGTTTTTT. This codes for CASSSRTGVDTGELFF.